This TCR beta chain appears in the sequencing data of a study of graft-versus-host responses after intestinal transplantation. On the study more broadly: Multivisceral, liver-intestinal, or isolated intestinal grafts were transplanted into recipients. Tacrolimus plus steroids were given to all recipients for roughly 3 years, preceded by anti-thymocyte globulin induction. Whole-study results and caveats: High graft-versus-host to host-versus-graft T cell clonal ratios marked allografts of patients with graft-donor macrochimerism.

Points on this clone: Its antigen is still unknown.

V lost 7 bases to trimming and J lost 4 bases, with 11 bases between them. The germline gives CDR1 MNHNS, CDR2 SASEGT. This CDR3 is built from 13 residues. Clones were read by immunoSEQ multiplex PCR, and TCRdb kept only the in-frame ones, dropping some. This sample has fewer than 110,000 clones, with about nine tenths found just once. The TCR comes from a human donor who was the organ donor for an intestinal transplant. The sequencing used unstimulated CD4+ T cells sorted from spleen or lymph node cells, collected before transplant. The J gene is TRBJ2-1, the V gene TRBV6-1; tentatively, D is TRBD2 (6 bases). The CDR3 reads CASTGRGYNEQFF. CDR3 DNA: TGTGCCAGCACGGGGCGGGGATACAATGAGCAGTTCTTC.